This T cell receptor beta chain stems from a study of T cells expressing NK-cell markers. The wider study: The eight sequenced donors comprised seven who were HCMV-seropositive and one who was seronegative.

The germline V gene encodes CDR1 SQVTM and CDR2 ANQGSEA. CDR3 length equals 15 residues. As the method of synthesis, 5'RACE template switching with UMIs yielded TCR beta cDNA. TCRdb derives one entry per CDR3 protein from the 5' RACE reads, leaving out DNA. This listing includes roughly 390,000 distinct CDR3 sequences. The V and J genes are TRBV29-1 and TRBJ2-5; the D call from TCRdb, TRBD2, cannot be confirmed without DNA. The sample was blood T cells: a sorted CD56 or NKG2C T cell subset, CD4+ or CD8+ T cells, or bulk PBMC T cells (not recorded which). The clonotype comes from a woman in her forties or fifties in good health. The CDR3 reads CSVGGGTSGRKTQYF.